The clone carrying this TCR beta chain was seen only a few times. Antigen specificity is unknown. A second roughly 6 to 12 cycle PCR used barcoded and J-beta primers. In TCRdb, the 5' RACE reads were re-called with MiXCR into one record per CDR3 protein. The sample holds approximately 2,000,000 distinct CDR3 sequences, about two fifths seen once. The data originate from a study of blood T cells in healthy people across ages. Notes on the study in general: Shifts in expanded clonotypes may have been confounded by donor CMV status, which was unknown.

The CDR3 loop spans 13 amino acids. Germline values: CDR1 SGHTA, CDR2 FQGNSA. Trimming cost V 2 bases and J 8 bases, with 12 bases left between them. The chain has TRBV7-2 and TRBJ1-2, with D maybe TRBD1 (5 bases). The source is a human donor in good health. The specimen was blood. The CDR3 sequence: CASSLRGPEGYTF. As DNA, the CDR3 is TGTGCCAGCAGCTTAAGGGGACCCGAGGGCTACACCTTC.